The TCR beta chain described here comes from a study of regulatory T cells in long-lasting Graves disease. This clonotype was counted once. The CDR3 runs 14 residues. Trimming took 5 bases from V and 5 from J, leaving 12 bases between them. From germline, CDR1 is LGHDT and CDR2 YNNKEL (reference sequence). This sample's time point: newly diagnosed GD, antithyroid drugs for less than 3 months. After RNA was extracted from PBMCs, the TCR library was made from it. Construction of TCR beta libraries relied on iRepertoire HTBI primers and on Arm-PCR targeting CDR3 regions. TCRdb recomputed calls from the multiplex PCR reads with MiXCR, one row per CDR3 protein. The sample has 300,000 to 400,000 distinct CDR3 sequences, roughly a sixth seen once.

The input for sequencing was peripheral blood mononuclear cells (PBMCs), taken at new diagnosis, from a patient treated with antithyroid drugs. This clonotype was sampled from a female donor with Graves disease. The rearrangement links TRBV3-1 to TRBJ1-4; D unresolved. In DNA, the CDR3 is TGTGCCAGCAGCGCGTGGGGAGAAAATGAAAAACTGTTTTTT. It is translated as CASSAWGENEKLFF. Based on the CDR3 plus reference TRBV3-1 and TRBJ1-4, the full variable domain is DTAVSQTPKYLVTQMGNDKSIKCEQNLGHDTMYWYKQDSKKFLKIMFSYNNKELIINETVPNRFSPKSPDKAHLNLHINSLELGDSAVYFCASSAWGENEKLFFGSGTQLSVL.